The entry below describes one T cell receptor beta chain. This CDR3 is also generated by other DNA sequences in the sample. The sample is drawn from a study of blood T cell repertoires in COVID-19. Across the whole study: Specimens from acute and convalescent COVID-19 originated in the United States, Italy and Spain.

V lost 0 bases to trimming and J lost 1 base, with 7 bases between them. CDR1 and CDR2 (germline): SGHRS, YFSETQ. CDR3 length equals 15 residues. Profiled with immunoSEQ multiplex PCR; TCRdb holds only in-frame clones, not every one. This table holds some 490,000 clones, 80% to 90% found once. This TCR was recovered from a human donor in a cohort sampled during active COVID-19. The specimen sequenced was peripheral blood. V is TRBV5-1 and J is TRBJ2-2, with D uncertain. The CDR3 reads CASSLERGNTGELFF. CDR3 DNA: TGCGCCAGCAGCTTGGAAAGAGGGAACACCGGGGAGCTGTTTTTT.